This is a list of T cell receptor beta chains from one sample in a study of post-analysis software for immune sequencing data. TCRdb used MiXCR to reprocess the PCR reads, holding one entry per CDR3 protein. The sample records over 700,000 distinct CDR3 sequences, roughly 27% being singletons. Sequenced input: blood. All receptors derive from a girl under 18 with multiple sclerosis. The CDR3 runs from the conserved cysteine through the conserved F or W.

TRBV5-1 | CASSLGQKTDTQYF
TRBV5-1 | CASSLELVDEQFF
TRBV27 | CASSVAEGDSPLHF
TRBV6-6 | CASSYPSTGGFNYGYTF
TRBV11-2 | CASSLQGGVYAEAFF
TRBV4-3 | CASSQNPGSEKLFF
TRBV5-1 | CASSATLRDRVAKNIQYF
TRBV28 | CASSLAGTTPEQFF
TRBV6-2/TRBV6-3 | CASSYSGTGGLTYEQYF
TRBV7-9 | CASNNRGETQYF
TRBV7-9 | CASSYPGLPYEQYF
TRBV29-1 | CSVDLVETQYF
TRBV18 | CASSPDRMNTEAFF
TRBV6-2/TRBV6-3 | CASSYGQGVGDTQYF
TRBV7-2 | CASSPYSNQPQHF
TRBV24-1 | CATSSGAGFNYGYTF
TRBV4-3 | CASSQDLATTDTQYF
TRBV20-1 | CSARAAIYPYEQYF
TRBV7-2 | CASSLTSSGELFF
TRBV7-8 | CASSTYPTSGRKQFF
TRBV7-9 | CASSRQYGYTF
TRBV20-1 | CSARAAGRADTDTQYF
TRBV7-2 | CASSWTGTGSNQPQHF
TRBV28 | CASSLLAEDQETQYF
TRBV25-1 | CASSSGTLTGELFF
TRBV12-3/TRBV12-4 | CASSGRPGLLVRGANVLTF
TRBV6-2/TRBV6-3 | CASTGLAGRYNEQFF
TRBV6-5 | CASSKGQGLYEQYF
TRBV5-6 | CASSPHGGEQFF
TRBV28 | CASSPGLRSGGAETQYF
TRBV11-2 | CASSSRRTSGNEQFF
TRBV6-2/TRBV6-3 | CASSLDGAGDNQPQHF
TRBV12-5 | CASGHAPWIQDLQETQYF
TRBV5-1 | CASSLVFGREAEQYF
TRBV9 | CASSAPGGNEQFF
TRBV7-2 | CASSWDRRGNEQFF
TRBV7-9 | CASTGQGRYGYTF
TRBV6-6 | CASYTGTGGRNEQYF
TRBV20-1 | CNARDPGGEYHNEQFF
TRBV3-1 | CASSRDTVAYGYTF
TRBV27 | CASSFSSASPNQPQHF
TRBV7-2 | CASSPEASGIRTDTQYF
TRBV12-3/TRBV12-4 | CAVGASGKETQYF
TRBV12-3/TRBV12-4 | CASSSRPVYEQYF
TRBV20-1 | CSARDFREAKNIQYF
TRBV28 | CANSLGHHYEQYF